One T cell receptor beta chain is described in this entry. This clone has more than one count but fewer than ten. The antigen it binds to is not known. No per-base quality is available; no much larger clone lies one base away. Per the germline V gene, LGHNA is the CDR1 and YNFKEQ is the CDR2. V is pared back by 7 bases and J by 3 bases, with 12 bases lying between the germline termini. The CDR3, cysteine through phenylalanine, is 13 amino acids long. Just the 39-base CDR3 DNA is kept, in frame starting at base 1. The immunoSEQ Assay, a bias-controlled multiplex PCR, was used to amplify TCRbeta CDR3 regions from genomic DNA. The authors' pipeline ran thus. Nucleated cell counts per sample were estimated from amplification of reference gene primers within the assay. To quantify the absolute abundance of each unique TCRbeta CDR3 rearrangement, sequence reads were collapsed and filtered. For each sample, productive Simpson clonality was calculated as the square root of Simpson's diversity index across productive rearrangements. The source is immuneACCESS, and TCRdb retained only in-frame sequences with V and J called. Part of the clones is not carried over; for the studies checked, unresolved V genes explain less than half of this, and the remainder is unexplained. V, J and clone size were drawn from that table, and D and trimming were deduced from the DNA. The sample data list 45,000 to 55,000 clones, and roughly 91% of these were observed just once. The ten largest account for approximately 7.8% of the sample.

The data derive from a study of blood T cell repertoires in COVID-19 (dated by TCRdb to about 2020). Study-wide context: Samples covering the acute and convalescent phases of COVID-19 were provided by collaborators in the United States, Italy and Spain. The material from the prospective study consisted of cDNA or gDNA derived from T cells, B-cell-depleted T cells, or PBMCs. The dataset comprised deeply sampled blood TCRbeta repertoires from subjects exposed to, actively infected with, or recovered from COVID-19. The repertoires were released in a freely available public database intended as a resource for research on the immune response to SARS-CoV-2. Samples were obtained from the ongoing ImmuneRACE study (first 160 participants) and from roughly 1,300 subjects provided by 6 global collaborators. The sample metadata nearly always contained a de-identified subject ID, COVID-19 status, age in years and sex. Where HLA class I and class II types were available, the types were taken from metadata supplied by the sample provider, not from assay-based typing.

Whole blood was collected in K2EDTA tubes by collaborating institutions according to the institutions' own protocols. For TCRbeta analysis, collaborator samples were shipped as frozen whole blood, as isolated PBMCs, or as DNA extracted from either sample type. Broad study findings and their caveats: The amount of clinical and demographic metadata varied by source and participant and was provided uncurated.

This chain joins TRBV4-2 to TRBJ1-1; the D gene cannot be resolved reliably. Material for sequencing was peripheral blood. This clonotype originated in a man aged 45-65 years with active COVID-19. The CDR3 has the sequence CASNIRRDTEAFF. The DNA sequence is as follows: TGTGCCAGCAATATCAGGAGGGACACTGAAGCTTTCTTT.